The rows below give T cell receptor beta chains drawn from one sample of a study of T-cell reconstitution after alpha-beta-depleted transplantation in children. Each CDR3 protein gets one entry after TCRdb re-called the PCR reads with MiXCR. The profile shows 500,000 or so distinct CDR3 sequences, approximately 29% of them singletons. The sequencing used PBMCs from the stem cell graft donor, collected from the stem cell graft. These receptors were collected from a human donor who donated a stem cell graft to a child with aplastic anemia. CDR3s include the opening cysteine and the closing phenylalanine or tryptophan. D genes are given only for firm matches. Clone size is not always given. Where it is, it says once, few, many or a class for expanded clones.

j_gene: TRBJ1-3
d_gene: -
v_gene: TRBV18
abundance: -
CDR3aa: CASSPGLVSGNTIYF
CDR3nt: TGTGCCAGCTCACCAGGGTTGGTCTCTGGCAACACCATATATTTT

j_gene: TRBJ2-3
d_gene: -
v_gene: TRBV29-1
abundance: -
CDR3aa: CSANRLGGKGTQYF
CDR3nt: TGCAGCGCCAACCGACTAGGGGGGAAAGGTACGCAGTATTTT

j_gene: TRBJ1-3
d_gene: -
v_gene: TRBV20-1
abundance: few
CDR3aa: CSARDQSGISGNTIYF
CDR3nt: TGCAGTGCTAGGGATCAATCAGGGATCTCTGGAAACACCATATATTTT

j_gene: TRBJ1-1
d_gene: -
v_gene: TRBV5-1
abundance: -
CDR3aa: CASSTGSTEAFF
CDR3nt: TGCGCCAGCAGTACGGGTAGCACTGAAGCTTTCTTT

j_gene: TRBJ2-7
d_gene: -
v_gene: TRBV12-3/TRBV12-4
abundance: few
CDR3aa: CASSWGQGSEQYF
CDR3nt: TGTGCCAGCAGTTGGGGCCAGGGAAGCGAGCAGTACTTC

j_gene: TRBJ1-2
d_gene: TRBD1
v_gene: TRBV7-2
abundance: few
CDR3aa: CASSLGQTNYGYTF
CDR3nt: TGTGCCAGCAGCTTGGGACAGACTAACTATGGCTACACCTTC

j_gene: TRBJ2-1
d_gene: -
v_gene: TRBV20-1
abundance: -
CDR3aa: CSASVLNSYNEQFF
CDR3nt: TGCAGTGCTTCCGTCCTGAACTCCTACAATGAGCAGTTCTTC

j_gene: TRBJ1-2
d_gene: -
v_gene: TRBV29-1
abundance: -
CDR3aa: CSVEDFGLDGYTF
CDR3nt: TGCAGCGTTGAAGATTTCGGATTGGATGGCTACACCTTC

j_gene: TRBJ2-6
d_gene: -
v_gene: TRBV6-1
abundance: -
CDR3aa: CASSEPNLWSGANVLTF
CDR3nt: TGTGCCAGCAGTGAACCCAACCTGTGGTCTGGGGCCAACGTCCTGACTTTC

j_gene: TRBJ2-2
d_gene: -
v_gene: TRBV6-2/TRBV6-3
abundance: -
CDR3aa: CASRGATGTGELFF
CDR3nt: TGTGCCAGCAGGGGGGCCACCGGCACCGGGGAGCTGTTTTTT

j_gene: TRBJ2-3
d_gene: -
v_gene: TRBV11-2
abundance: -
CDR3aa: CASSVRDDTDTQYF
CDR3nt: TGTGCCAGCAGCGTCCGGGACGACACAGATACGCAGTATTTT

j_gene: TRBJ2-1
d_gene: TRBD2
v_gene: TRBV10-2
abundance: -
CDR3aa: CARSGLAEKYNEQFF
CDR3nt: TGCGCCAGGTCGGGACTAGCGGAGAAATACAATGAGCAGTTCTTC

j_gene: TRBJ2-7
d_gene: TRBD1
v_gene: TRBV29-1
abundance: -
CDR3aa: CSVEKSGQGSYEQYF
CDR3nt: TGCAGCGTTGAAAAGTCTGGACAGGGCTCCTACGAGCAGTACTTC

j_gene: TRBJ1-2
d_gene: TRBD1
v_gene: TRBV7-2
abundance: -
CDR3aa: CASSLAGQSMGLYGYTF
CDR3nt: TGTGCCAGCAGCTTAGCGGGACAGTCCATGGGGTTATATGGCTACACCTTC

j_gene: TRBJ2-5
d_gene: TRBD2
v_gene: TRBV18
abundance: -
CDR3aa: CASSPPGLATQETQYF
CDR3nt: TGTGCCAGCTCACCACCGGGACTAGCGACACAAGAGACCCAGTACTTC

j_gene: TRBJ1-2
d_gene: -
v_gene: TRBV10-3
abundance: -
CDR3aa: CAITTAAEGYTF
CDR3nt: TGTGCCATCACCACCGCGGCGGAAGGCTACACCTTC

j_gene: TRBJ1-3
d_gene: -
v_gene: TRBV4-1
abundance: few
CDR3aa: CASSQDPGTAGNTIYF
CDR3nt: TGCGCCAGCAGCCAAGATCCGGGGACGGCTGGAAACACCATATATTTT

j_gene: TRBJ2-6
d_gene: -
v_gene: TRBV12-3/TRBV12-4
abundance: -
CDR3aa: CASMTRYISSGANVLTF
CDR3nt: TGTGCCAGCATGACGCGATACATAAGCTCTGGGGCCAACGTCCTGACTTTC

j_gene: TRBJ2-1
d_gene: TRBD2
v_gene: TRBV7-9
abundance: few
CDR3aa: CASSPDGLARYNEQFF
CDR3nt: TGTGCCAGCAGCCCCGATGGACTAGCCAGATACAATGAGCAGTTCTTC

j_gene: TRBJ2-1
d_gene: TRBD2
v_gene: TRBV9
abundance: -
CDR3aa: CASSVETSGSSYNEQFF
CDR3nt: TGTGCCAGCAGCGTAGAGACTAGCGGGAGCTCCTACAATGAGCAGTTCTTC

j_gene: TRBJ1-1
d_gene: -
v_gene: TRBV20-1
abundance: few
CDR3aa: CSAAYQGVVSEAFF
CDR3nt: TGCAGTGCTGCCTATCAGGGAGTTGTCTCTGAAGCTTTCTTT

j_gene: TRBJ1-1
d_gene: -
v_gene: TRBV12-3/TRBV12-4
abundance: -
CDR3aa: CASSWGGVDTEAFF
CDR3nt: TGTGCCAGCAGTTGGGGGGGAGTAGACACTGAAGCTTTCTTT

j_gene: TRBJ2-7
d_gene: TRBD2
v_gene: TRBV7-2
abundance: -
CDR3aa: CASSLAREISYEQYF
CDR3nt: TGTGCCAGCAGCTTAGCGCGGGAGATTTCCTACGAGCAGTACTTC

j_gene: TRBJ2-7
d_gene: TRBD2
v_gene: TRBV27
abundance: -
CDR3aa: CASSPTELAGGPMGSYEQYF
CDR3nt: TGTGCCAGCAGCCCGACAGAGCTAGCGGGAGGGCCGATGGGCTCCTACGAGCAGTACTTC

j_gene: TRBJ2-1
d_gene: -
v_gene: TRBV12-3/TRBV12-4
abundance: -
CDR3aa: CASRKQGNEQFF
CDR3nt: TGTGCCAGCCGGAAACAGGGAAATGAGCAGTTCTTC

j_gene: TRBJ2-3
d_gene: TRBD2
v_gene: TRBV20-1
abundance: -
CDR3aa: CSASGLADEPTSTDTQYF
CDR3nt: TGCAGTGCTAGCGGACTAGCGGATGAACCTACGAGCACAGATACGCAGTATTTT

j_gene: TRBJ2-5
d_gene: -
v_gene: TRBV24-1
abundance: -
CDR3aa: CATSEWGGETQYF
CDR3nt: TGTGCCACCAGTGAGTGGGGCGGGGAGACCCAGTACTTC

j_gene: TRBJ1-2
d_gene: -
v_gene: TRBV20-1
abundance: few
CDR3aa: CSAKEFSGVDGYTF
CDR3nt: TGCAGTGCTAAAGAGTTCTCAGGGGTAGACGGCTACACCTTC

j_gene: TRBJ2-2
d_gene: -
v_gene: TRBV29-1
abundance: few
CDR3aa: CSVQGAMTGELFF
CDR3nt: TGCAGCGTTCAGGGTGCGATGACCGGGGAGCTGTTTTTT

j_gene: TRBJ2-1
d_gene: -
v_gene: TRBV5-4
abundance: -
CDR3aa: CASSSTGSRSNEQFF
CDR3nt: TGTGCCAGCAGCTCGACAGGATCCCGCTCCAATGAGCAGTTCTTC

j_gene: TRBJ2-2
d_gene: TRBD2
v_gene: TRBV30
abundance: once
CDR3aa: CAWSVGSGMNTGELFF
CDR3nt: TGTGCCTGGAGTGTAGGAAGCGGGATGAACACCGGGGAGCTGTTTTTT

j_gene: TRBJ2-2
d_gene: TRBD1
v_gene: TRBV20-1
abundance: many
CDR3aa: CSAETGGDSGELFF
CDR3nt: TGCAGTGCTGAAACAGGGGGCGATTCCGGGGAGCTGTTTTTT

j_gene: TRBJ2-3
d_gene: TRBD2
v_gene: TRBV20-1
abundance: -
CDR3aa: CSARASGIDTQYF
CDR3nt: TGCAGTGCTAGAGCTAGCGGGATAGATACGCAGTATTTT

j_gene: TRBJ2-3
d_gene: -
v_gene: TRBV29-1
abundance: -
CDR3aa: CSVYVRNTDTQYF
CDR3nt: TGCAGCGTTTATGTACGGAACACAGATACGCAGTATTTT

j_gene: TRBJ1-2
d_gene: TRBD1
v_gene: TRBV10-3
abundance: -
CDR3aa: CASGTDGYTF
CDR3nt: TGTGCCAGCGGGACAGATGGCTACACCTTC

j_gene: TRBJ1-2
d_gene: TRBD1
v_gene: TRBV18
abundance: few
CDR3aa: CASSPQGDRGDGYTF
CDR3nt: TGTGCCAGCTCACCACAAGGGGACAGGGGAGATGGCTACACCTTC

j_gene: TRBJ2-1
d_gene: -
v_gene: TRBV12-3/TRBV12-4
abundance: -
CDR3aa: CASSVSGPNNEQFF
CDR3nt: TGTGCCAGCAGTGTTAGCGGCCCCAACAATGAGCAGTTCTTC

j_gene: TRBJ1-2
d_gene: TRBD1
v_gene: TRBV20-1
abundance: -
CDR3aa: CSAHGQGGGHTF
CDR3nt: TGCAGTGCCCACGGACAGGGAGGTGGCCACACCTTC

j_gene: TRBJ2-1
d_gene: TRBD2
v_gene: TRBV11-1
abundance: few
CDR3aa: CASSPRLAGVASWGEQFF
CDR3nt: TGTGCCAGCAGCCCTCGCCTAGCGGGAGTAGCATCGTGGGGTGAGCAGTTCTTC

j_gene: TRBJ1-1
d_gene: -
v_gene: TRBV7-2
abundance: -
CDR3aa: CASSQTPTTVNTEAFF
CDR3nt: TGTGCCAGCAGCCAAACGCCCACGACGGTGAACACTGAAGCTTTCTTT

j_gene: TRBJ1-2
d_gene: -
v_gene: TRBV10-2
abundance: few
CDR3aa: CASLGTSRDYGYTF
CDR3nt: TGCGCCAGCCTGGGGACATCTCGAGACTATGGCTACACCTTC

j_gene: TRBJ1-1
d_gene: -
v_gene: TRBV5-1
abundance: -
CDR3aa: CASSLEGWTKGRTEAFF
CDR3nt: TGCGCCAGCAGCTTGGAGGGTTGGACAAAGGGACGGACTGAAGCTTTCTTT

j_gene: TRBJ1-1
d_gene: -
v_gene: TRBV20-1
abundance: few
CDR3aa: CSADQGNTEAFF
CDR3nt: TGCAGTGCTGATCAGGGGAACACTGAAGCTTTCTTT

j_gene: TRBJ2-3
d_gene: -
v_gene: TRBV4-3
abundance: few
CDR3aa: CASSQESDTDTQYF
CDR3nt: TGCGCCAGCAGCCAAGAATCTGACACAGATACGCAGTATTTT

j_gene: TRBJ2-1
d_gene: -
v_gene: TRBV12-3/TRBV12-4
abundance: -
CDR3aa: CASSLGGWAGHNEQFF
CDR3nt: TGTGCCAGCAGTTTAGGGGGGTGGGCGGGCCACAATGAGCAGTTCTTC

j_gene: TRBJ2-3
d_gene: -
v_gene: TRBV11-3
abundance: -
CDR3aa: CASSPDLSDTQYF
CDR3nt: TGTGCCAGCAGCCCCGACTTGTCAGATACGCAGTATTTT

j_gene: TRBJ1-2
d_gene: TRBD1
v_gene: TRBV6-2/TRBV6-3
abundance: -
CDR3aa: CASSLLLPIQGVAF
CDR3nt: TGTGCCAGCAGTCTCCTGTTACCGATCCAGGGGGTCGCCTTC

j_gene: TRBJ2-7
d_gene: TRBD1
v_gene: TRBV20-1
abundance: -
CDR3aa: CSARAPDRAYYEQYF
CDR3nt: TGCAGTGCTAGAGCTCCAGACAGGGCCTACTACGAGCAGTACTTC

j_gene: TRBJ1-1
d_gene: -
v_gene: TRBV6-1
abundance: -
CDR3aa: CASKTQGTPSEAFF
CDR3nt: TGTGCCAGCAAAACGCAGGGAACACCCTCTGAAGCTTTCTTT

j_gene: TRBJ2-5
d_gene: -
v_gene: TRBV15
abundance: -
CDR3aa: CATSRDGGGQETQYF
CDR3nt: TGTGCCACCAGCAGAGATGGAGGAGGCCAAGAGACCCAGTACTTC

j_gene: TRBJ2-1
d_gene: TRBD2
v_gene: TRBV5-1
abundance: many
CDR3aa: CASSLGLAGGQNEQFF
CDR3nt: TGCGCCAGCAGCTTGGGACTAGCGGGAGGGCAAAATGAGCAGTTCTTC

j_gene: TRBJ2-1
d_gene: TRBD1
v_gene: TRBV6-5
abundance: few
CDR3aa: CASSYRVRSGTGVYNEQFF
CDR3nt: TGTGCCAGCAGTTACCGCGTTCGGAGCGGGACAGGGGTTTACAATGAGCAGTTCTTC

j_gene: TRBJ2-2
d_gene: -
v_gene: TRBV29-1
abundance: few
CDR3aa: CSVTTPPDTGELFF
CDR3nt: TGCAGCGTTACGACTCCGCCGGACACCGGGGAGCTGTTTTTT